This T cell receptor beta chain was profiled in a study of blood T cell repertoires in COVID-19. The overall study: Acute and convalescent COVID-19 samples came from the United States, Italy and Spain.

Germline CDR1 WNHNN, CDR2 SYGVQD (reference sequence). This CDR3 is 15 amino acids long. V trimming: 3 bases; J trimming: 2 bases; junction bases outside the gene matches: 5. TCRdb's copy holds only in-frame clones and misses some; the assay was immunoSEQ multiplex PCR. Seen here are more than 200,000 clones, roughly three quarters observed once, and the top ten hold under 4.5%. The receptor was isolated from a woman aged 40 to 55 with active or convalescent COVID-19. The V gene is TRBV10-1, the J gene TRBJ2-3, with 7 bases matching TRBD2. Material: peripheral blood. The DNA of the CDR3 is TGCGCCAGCAGTGAAAGCGGGGAGGTCACAGATACGCAGTATTTT. Amino acid sequence: CASSESGEVTDTQYF.